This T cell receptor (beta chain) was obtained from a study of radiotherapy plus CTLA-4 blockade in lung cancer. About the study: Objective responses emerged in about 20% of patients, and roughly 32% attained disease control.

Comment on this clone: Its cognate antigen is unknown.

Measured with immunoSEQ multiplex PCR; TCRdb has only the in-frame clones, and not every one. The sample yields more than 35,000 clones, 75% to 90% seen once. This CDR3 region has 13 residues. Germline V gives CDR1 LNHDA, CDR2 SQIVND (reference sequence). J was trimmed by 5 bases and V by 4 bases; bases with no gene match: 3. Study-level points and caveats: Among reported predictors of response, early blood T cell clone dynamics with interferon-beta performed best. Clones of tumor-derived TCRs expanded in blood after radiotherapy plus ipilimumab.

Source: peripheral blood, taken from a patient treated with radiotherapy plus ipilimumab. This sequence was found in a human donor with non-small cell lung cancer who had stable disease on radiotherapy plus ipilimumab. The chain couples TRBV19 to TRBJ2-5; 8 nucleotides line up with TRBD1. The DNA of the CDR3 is TGTGCCAGTAGTACGGACAGGGCGGAGACCCAGTACTTC. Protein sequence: CASSTDRAETQYF.